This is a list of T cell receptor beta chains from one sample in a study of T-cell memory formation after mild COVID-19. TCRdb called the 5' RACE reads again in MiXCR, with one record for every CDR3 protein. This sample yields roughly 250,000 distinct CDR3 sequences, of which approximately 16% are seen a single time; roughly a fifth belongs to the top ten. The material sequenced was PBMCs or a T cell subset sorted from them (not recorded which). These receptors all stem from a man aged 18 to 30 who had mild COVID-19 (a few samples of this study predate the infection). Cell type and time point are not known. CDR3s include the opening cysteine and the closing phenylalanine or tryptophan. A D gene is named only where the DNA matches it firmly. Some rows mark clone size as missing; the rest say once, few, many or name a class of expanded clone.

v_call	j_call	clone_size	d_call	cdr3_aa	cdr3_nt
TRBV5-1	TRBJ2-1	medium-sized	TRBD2	CASSLYSGEGGNEQFF	TGCGCCAGCAGCTTGTATAGCGGGGAAGGGGGAAATGAGCAGTTCTTC
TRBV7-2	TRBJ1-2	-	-	CASSSRSRGYGYTF	TGTGCCAGCAGCTCGAGAAGCCGGGGCTATGGCTACACCTTC
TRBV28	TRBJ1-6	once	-	CASSTVGSPLHF	TGTGCCAGCAGCACTGTGGGATCACCCCTCCACTTT
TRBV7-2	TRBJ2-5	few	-	CASSLGARTEEGTQYF	TGTGCCAGCAGCTTAGGGGCAAGGACGGAAGAAGGGACCCAGTACTTC
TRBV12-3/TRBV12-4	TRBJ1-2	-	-	CASSFRRGNYGYTF	TGTGCCAGCAGTTTTAGGAGGGGTAACTATGGCTACACCTTC
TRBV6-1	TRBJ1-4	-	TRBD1	CASSTGDRDEKLFF	TGTGCCAGCAGTACTGGAGACAGGGATGAAAAACTGTTTTTT
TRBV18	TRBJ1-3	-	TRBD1	CASSPGTGLWNTIYF	TGTGCCAGCTCACCCGGGACAGGGTTATGGAACACCATATATTTT
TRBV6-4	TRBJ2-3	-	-	CASSDSEVTDTQYF	TGTGCCAGCAGTGACTCGGAAGTCACAGATACGCAGTATTTT
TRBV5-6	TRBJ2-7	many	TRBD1	CASSRQGAFAQYF	TGTGCCAGCAGCCGACAGGGGGCATTTGCGCAGTACTTC
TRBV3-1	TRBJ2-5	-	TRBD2	CASSQGLTSGGETQYF	TGTGCCAGCAGCCAAGGATTGACTAGCGGGGGGGAGACCCAGTACTTC
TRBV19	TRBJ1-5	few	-	CASSNRGNQPQHF	TGTGCCAGTAGTAACAGGGGCAATCAGCCCCAGCATTTT
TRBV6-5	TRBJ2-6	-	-	CASSYRGANVLTF	TGTGCCAGCAGTTACCGGGGGGCCAACGTCCTGACTTTC
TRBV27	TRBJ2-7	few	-	CASSSPGDEQYF	TGTGCCAGCAGTTCCCCCGGCGACGAGCAGTACTTC
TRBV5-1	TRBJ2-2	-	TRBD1	CASSLDRGGTGELFF	TGCGCCAGCAGCTTGGACAGGGGCGGCACCGGGGAGCTGTTTTTT
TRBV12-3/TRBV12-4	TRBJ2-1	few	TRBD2	CASSPPSGGVNEQFF	TGTGCCAGCAGCCCCCCTAGCGGGGGGGTTAATGAGCAGTTCTTC
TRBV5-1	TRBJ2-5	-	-	CASSLSVSQETQYF	TGCGCCAGCAGCTTGAGTGTGAGTCAAGAGACCCAGTACTTC
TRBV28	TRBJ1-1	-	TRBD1	CASSTPDRGNTEAFF	TGTGCCAGCAGTACCCCGGACAGGGGGAACACTGAAGCTTTCTTT
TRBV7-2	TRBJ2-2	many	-	CASSLGQGRATGELFF	TGTGCCAGCAGCTTAGGGCAGGGGAGAGCCACCGGGGAGCTGTTTTTT
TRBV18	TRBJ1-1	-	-	CASSPGTSTEAFF	TGTGCCAGCTCACCAGGTACGTCGACCGAAGCTTTCTTT
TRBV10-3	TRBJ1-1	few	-	CAISESWGVGKTEAFF	TGTGCCATCAGTGAGTCGTGGGGAGTCGGAAAAACTGAAGCTTTCTTT
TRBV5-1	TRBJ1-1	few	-	CASSLKGSTEAFF	TGCGCCAGCAGCTTGAAAGGGTCCACTGAAGCTTTCTTT
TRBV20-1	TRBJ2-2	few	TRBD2	CSARSGTSGASTTGELFF	TGCAGTGCTCGCTCCGGGACTAGCGGGGCCTCCACCACCGGGGAGCTGTTTTTT
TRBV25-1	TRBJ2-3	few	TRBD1	CASSDLTGPDTQYF	TGTGCCAGCAGTGATCTGACAGGGCCGGATACGCAGTATTTT
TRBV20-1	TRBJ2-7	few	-	CSVPGLTEQYF	TGCAGTGTCCCGGGCCTCACGGAGCAGTACTTC
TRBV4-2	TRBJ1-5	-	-	CASSQGEGPNQPQHF	TGTGCCAGCAGCCAAGGAGAGGGTCCTAATCAGCCCCAGCATTTT
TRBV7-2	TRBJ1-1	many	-	CASRAWNTEAFF	TGTGCCAGCAGAGCCTGGAACACTGAAGCTTTCTTT
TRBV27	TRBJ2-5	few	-	CASRPLGPRQTQYF	TGTGCCAGCAGACCTCTCGGCCCCAGGCAGACCCAGTACTTC
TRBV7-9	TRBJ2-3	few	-	CASSLDPGASDTQYF	TGTGCCAGCAGCTTAGATCCAGGGGCATCGGATACGCAGTATTTT
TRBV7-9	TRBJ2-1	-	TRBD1	CASSLVGPGTGLREQFF	TGTGCCAGCAGCTTAGTAGGCCCCGGGACAGGGCTGCGTGAGCAGTTCTTC
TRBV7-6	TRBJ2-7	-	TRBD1	CASSSRRDRGHEQYF	TGTGCCAGCAGCTCACGACGGGACAGGGGGCACGAGCAGTACTTC
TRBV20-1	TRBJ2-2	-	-	CSAHRPDTGELFF	TGCAGTGCCCACAGGCCAGACACCGGGGAGCTGTTTTTT
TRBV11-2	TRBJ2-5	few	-	CASSLISETQYF	TGTGCCAGCAGCTTAATAAGTGAGACCCAGTACTTC
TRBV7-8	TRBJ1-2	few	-	CASSGNRVGAWGYTF	TGTGCCAGCAGCGGAAACAGGGTTGGCGCCTGGGGCTACACCTTC
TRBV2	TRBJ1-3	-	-	CASKRSGGASGNTIYF	TGTGCCAGCAAGAGGTCAGGTGGGGCCTCTGGAAACACCATATATTTT
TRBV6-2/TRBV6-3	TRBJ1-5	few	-	CASSYGGTSQPQHF	TGTGCCAGCAGTTACGGGGGTACGAGTCAGCCCCAGCATTTT
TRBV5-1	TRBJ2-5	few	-	CASSFRTDQETQYF	TGCGCCAGCAGCTTCCGGACAGACCAAGAGACCCAGTACTTC
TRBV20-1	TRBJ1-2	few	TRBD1	CSARQTGLHGYTF	TGCAGTGCTAGACAGACAGGGCTCCATGGCTACACCTTC
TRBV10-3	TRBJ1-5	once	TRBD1	CATQGASNQPQHF	TGTGCCACTCAGGGGGCGAGCAATCAGCCCCAGCATTTT
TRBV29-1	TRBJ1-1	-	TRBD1	CSGQGLSTEAFF	TGCAGCGGACAGGGTCTCTCCACTGAAGCTTTCTTT
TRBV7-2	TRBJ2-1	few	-	CASSPRGAPYIQQFF	TGTGCCAGCAGCCCTCGGGGAGCCCCCTACATACAGCAGTTCTTC
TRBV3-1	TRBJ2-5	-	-	CASRQGSGETQYF	TGTGCCAGCAGACAAGGGTCTGGGGAGACCCAGTACTTC
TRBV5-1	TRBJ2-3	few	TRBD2	CASSFTLAGADTQYF	TGCGCCAGCAGCTTCACCTTAGCGGGGGCAGATACGCAGTATTTT
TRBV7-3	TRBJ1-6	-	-	CASGWNSPLHF	TGTGCCAGCGGGTGGAATTCACCCCTCCACTTT